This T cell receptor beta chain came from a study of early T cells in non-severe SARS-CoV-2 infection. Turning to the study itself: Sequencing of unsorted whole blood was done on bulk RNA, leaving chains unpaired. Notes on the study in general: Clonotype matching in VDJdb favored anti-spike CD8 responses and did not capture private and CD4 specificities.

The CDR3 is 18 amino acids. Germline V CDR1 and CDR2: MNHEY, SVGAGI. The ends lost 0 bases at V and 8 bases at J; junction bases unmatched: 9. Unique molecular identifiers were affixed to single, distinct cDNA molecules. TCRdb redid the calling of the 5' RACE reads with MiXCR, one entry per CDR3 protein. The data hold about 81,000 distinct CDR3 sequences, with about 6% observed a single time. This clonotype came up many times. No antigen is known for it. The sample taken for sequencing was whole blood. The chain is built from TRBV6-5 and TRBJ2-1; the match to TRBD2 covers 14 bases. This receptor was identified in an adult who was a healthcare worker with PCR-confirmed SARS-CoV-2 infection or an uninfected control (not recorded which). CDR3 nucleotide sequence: TGTGCCAGCAGTTACTCGACGACTAGCGGGAGGGCCAAGGATGAGCAGTTCTTC. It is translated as CASSYSTTSGRAKDEQFF.